This T cell receptor (beta chain) was captured in a study of vaccination and CD4 T cells after COVID-19. Oncomine TCR Beta short-read sequencing was applied to DNA from cultured CD4+ T cells. TCRdb fed the PCR reads into MiXCR, producing one record per CDR3 protein. The data hold under 20,000 distinct CDR3 sequences, with roughly 47% observed a single time. In regard to this clonotype: Its specificity is unknown.

The germline V gene encodes CDR1 SGHVS and CDR2 FQNEAQ. CDR3 length equals 15 residues. V lost 1 base and J 3 bases, leaving 10 bases between the germline ends. Treatment indicated: roughly 11-day PBMC culture with coronavirus spike peptide pools or control peptides (ViraFEST assay). The V call is TRBV7-8, the J call TRBJ1-3; D not resolved. The sequenced sample consisted of cultured CD4+ T cells from blood. This TCR was recovered from a human donor with COVID-19. The chain's CDR3 is CASSLDRGFGNTIYF. The DNA of the CDR3 is TGTGCCAGCAGCTTAGACAGAGGCTTTGGAAACACCATATATTTT.